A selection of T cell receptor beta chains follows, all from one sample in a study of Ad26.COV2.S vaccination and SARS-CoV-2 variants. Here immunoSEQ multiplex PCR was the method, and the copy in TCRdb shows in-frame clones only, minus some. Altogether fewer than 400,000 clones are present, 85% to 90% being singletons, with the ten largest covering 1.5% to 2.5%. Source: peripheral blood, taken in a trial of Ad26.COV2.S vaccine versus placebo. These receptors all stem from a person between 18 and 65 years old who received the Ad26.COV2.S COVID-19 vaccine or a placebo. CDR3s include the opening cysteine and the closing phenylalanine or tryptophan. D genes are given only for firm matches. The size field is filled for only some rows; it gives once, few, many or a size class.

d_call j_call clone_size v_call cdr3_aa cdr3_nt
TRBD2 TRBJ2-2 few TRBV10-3 CAISVRSSGGANTGELFF TGTGCCATCAGTGTCCGGTCTAGCGGGGGAGCTAACACCGGGGAGCTGTTTTTT
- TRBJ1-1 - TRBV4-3 CASSHNTNTEAFF TGCGCCAGCAGCCATAACACGAACACTGAAGCTTTCTTT
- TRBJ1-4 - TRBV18 CASSPRTAVGGNEKLFF TGTGCCAGCTCACCACGGACAGCCGTGGGTGGTAATGAAAAACTGTTTTTT
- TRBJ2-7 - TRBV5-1 CASSLVTSSYEQYF TGCGCCAGCAGCTTGGTAACCTCCTCCTACGAGCAGTACTTC
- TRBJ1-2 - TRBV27 CASSLGLGGPSYGYTF TGTGCCAGCAGTTTGGGCTTGGGGGGGCCCAGCTATGGCTACACCTTC
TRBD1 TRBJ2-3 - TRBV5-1 CASSADQGAGDTQYF TGCGCCAGCAGCGCAGACCAGGGGGCAGGGGATACGCAGTATTTT
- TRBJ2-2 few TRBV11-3 CASSPGTTNTGELFF TGTGCCAGCAGCCCGGGGACAACGAACACCGGGGAGCTGTTTTTT
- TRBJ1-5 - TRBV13 CASSRGGQHFSGNQPQHF TGTGCCAGCAGCCGTGGAGGACAGCATTTTAGTGGCAATCAGCCCCAGCATTTT
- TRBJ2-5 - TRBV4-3 CASSQEGGRGIQETQYF TGCGCCAGCAGCCAAGAAGGGGGAAGGGGAATCCAAGAGACCCAGTACTTC
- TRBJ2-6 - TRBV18 CASSADMTRSGANVLTF TGTGCCAGCTCGGCAGACATGACGCGCTCTGGGGCCAACGTCCTGACTTTC
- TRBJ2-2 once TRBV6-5 CASRRDGIGGELFF TGTGCCAGCAGGAGGGACGGAATTGGGGGGGAGCTGTTTTTT
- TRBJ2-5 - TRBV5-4 CASSLGPSGKETQYF TGTGCCAGCAGCTTGGGACCCTCAGGGAAAGAGACCCAGTACTTC
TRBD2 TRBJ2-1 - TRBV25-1 CATQAAGGREQFF TGTGCCACACAAGCAGCGGGGGGGCGCGAGCAGTTCTTC
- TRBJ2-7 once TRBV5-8 CASQETGTSSYEQYF TGTGCCAGCCAAGAAACGGGGACGAGCTCCTACGAGCAGTACTTC